These 2 T cell receptor beta chains originate from one sample sequenced in a study of blood T cell repertoires in COVID-19 (dated by TCRdb to 2020 to 2021). Library method: the immunoSEQ multiplex PCR assay. TCRdb holds this immuneACCESS table with in-frame rearrangements only. Some clones are missing; in checked studies, unresolved V genes explain under half, and the rest has no known cause. For this sample the table gives a few hundred thousand clones, of which roughly 89% were detected only once. The top ten clones comprise approximately 9.3% of the sample. The material sequenced was PBMCs or T cells enriched from blood (not recorded which). All receptors derive from a woman aged 50 to 65 who had recovered from COVID-19.

This chain links TRBV10-3 with TRBJ2-3; 12 bases map to TRBD2. J was trimmed by 5 bases and V by 4 bases; bases with no gene match: 7. CDR1 is ENHRY and CDR2 is SYGVKD in the germline V gene. CDR3 length equals 16 residues. CDR3 amino acids: CAISVGLAGGLDTQYF. The CDR3 nucleotides read TGTGCCATCAGTGTGGGTCTAGCGGGGGGGCTAGATACGCAGTATTTT.

The chain uses TRBV28 and TRBJ2-5; 8 nucleotides align to TRBD2. Germline V gives CDR1 MDHEN, CDR2 SYDVKM. The CDR3 extends over 18 amino acids. V was pared by 5 bases and J by 1 base, with 15 bases of the junction left unmatched. The CDR3 DNA sequence: TGTGCCAGCAGTGGGGATGCGGGGGGCCCTGGGTTCCAAGAGACCCAGTACTTC. The encoded protein is CASSGDAGGPGFQETQYF. Filled out from reference TRBV28 and TRBJ2-5, the complete variable domain reads DVKVTQSSRYLVKRTGEKVFLECVQDMDHENMFWYRQDPGLGLRLIYFSYDVKMKEKGDIPEGYSVSREKKERFSLILESASTNQTSMYLCASSGDAGGPGFQETQYFGPGTRLLVL.